These 4 T cell receptor beta chains were sequenced from one sample in a study of blood T cell repertoires in COVID-19. Measured with immunoSEQ multiplex PCR; TCRdb has only the in-frame clones, and not every one. Among 300,000 to 400,000 clones listed, about nine tenths were seen once. Sample: peripheral blood. The receptors were gathered from a woman in her 70s with COVID-19, enrolled during active disease.

V is TRBV13 and J is TRBJ2-7, with a tentative D call TRBD2 (6 bases). In germline, CDR1 is PRHDT, CDR2 FYEKMQ (reference sequence). The CDR3 sequence is 13 residues long. The V end lost 5 bases, the J end lost 2 bases, and 10 bases lay between the germline ends. The CDR3 region is CASSTGDPYEQYF. The DNA for the CDR3 is TGTGCCAGCAGCACGGGGGATCCCTACGAGCAGTACTTC.

This chain connects TRBV19 to TRBJ1-5; D perhaps matches TRBD1 (5 bases). Trimming pared 3 bases from V and 3 bases from J, leaving 12 bases between. CDR3 length: 15 amino acids. The germline V gene has CDR1 LNHDA and CDR2 SQIVND (reference sequence). CDR3 region: CASSIQGNDNQPQHF. The DNA of the CDR3 is TGTGCCAGTAGTATTCAGGGTAATGACAATCAGCCCCAGCATTTT.

The chain has TRBV7-8 and TRBJ1-2; 8 bases are shared with TRBD1. Germline CDR1 is SGHVS and CDR2 is FQNEAQ. The V segment lost 1 base and the J segment 7 bases; nucleotides outside the gene matches: 14. The CDR3 covers 17 residues. In DNA form, the CDR3 reads TGTGCCAGCAGCTTAGGGGTGGACAGGGTAATAAGTGGTGGCTACACCTTC. This gives the protein CASSLGVDRVISGGYTF.

The chain recombines TRBV6-5 with TRBJ1-2; no definite D call. The CDR3 has 13 amino acids. The V gene lost 0 bases and the J gene lost 4 bases, with 6 bases spanning the gap. The germline CDR1 and CDR2 sequences are MNHEY and SVGAGI. The CDR3 spells CASSYSAFYGYTF. CDR3 bases: TGTGCCAGCAGTTACTCGGCATTCTATGGCTACACCTTC.